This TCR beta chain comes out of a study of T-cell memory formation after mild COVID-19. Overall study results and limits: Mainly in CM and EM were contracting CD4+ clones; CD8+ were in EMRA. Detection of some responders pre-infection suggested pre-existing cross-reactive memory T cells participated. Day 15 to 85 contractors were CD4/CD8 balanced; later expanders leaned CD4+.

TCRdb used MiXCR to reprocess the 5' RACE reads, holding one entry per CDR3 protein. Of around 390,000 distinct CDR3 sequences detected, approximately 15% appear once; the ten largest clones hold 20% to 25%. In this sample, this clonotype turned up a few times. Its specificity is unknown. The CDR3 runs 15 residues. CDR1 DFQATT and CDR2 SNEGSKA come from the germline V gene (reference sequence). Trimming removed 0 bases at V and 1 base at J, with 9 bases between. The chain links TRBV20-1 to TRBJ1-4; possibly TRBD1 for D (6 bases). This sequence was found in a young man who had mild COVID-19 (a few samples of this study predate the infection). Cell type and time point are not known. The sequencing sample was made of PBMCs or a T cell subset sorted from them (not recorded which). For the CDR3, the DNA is TGCAGTGCTAGAGATCCGACAGGAACTAATGAAAAACTGTTTTTT. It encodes CSARDPTGTNEKLFF.